Each of the 20 T cell receptor beta chains below was sequenced from the same sample in a study of cytomegalovirus exposure and HLA in healthy donors. PCR involved 60 Vbeta and 13 Jbeta primers. The repertoire was sequenced with immunoSEQ multiplex PCR; TCRdb's copy has only in-frame clones and lacks some. The repertoire consists of fewer than 200,000 clones, with roughly four fifths occurring once and the leading ten covering roughly 1.6%. The specimen was PBMCs. The receptors here all came from a man aged 45-60 years in good health and CMV-seronegative.

This chain uses TRBV19 with TRBJ2-3, with 8 bases fitting TRBD2. This CDR3 has 15 residues. The germline V gene encodes CDR1 LNHDA and CDR2 SQIVND (reference sequence). Trimming removed 3 bases from V and 6 bases from J; junction bases left unmatched: 8. As DNA, the CDR3 is TGTGCCAGTAGTATCACCAGCGGGAGTATTGATACGCAGTATTTT. It encodes CASSITSGSIDTQYF.

The rearrangement joins TRBV7-9 to TRBJ1-3; weak D call: TRBD1 (6 bases). This CDR3 is built from 15 residues. Trimming removed 6 bases at V and 0 bases at J, with 12 bases between. The germline V gene has CDR1 SEHNR and CDR2 FQNEAQ (reference sequence). For the CDR3, the DNA is TGTGCCAGCAGGGGACAATCTAGCTCTGGAAACACCATATATTTT. Protein product: CASRGQSSSGNTIYF. Drawing the rest from reference TRBV7-9 and TRBJ1-3, the complete variable domain is DTGVSQNPRHKITKRGQNVTFRCDPISEHNRLYWYRQTLGQGPEFLTYFQNEAQLEKSRLLSDRFSAERPKGSFSTLEIQRTEQGDSAMYLCASRGQSSSGNTIYFGEGSWLTVV.

The V gene is TRBV21-1, the J gene TRBJ2-1; no DNA check was done on the table's D call, TRBD2. TRBV21-1 has pseudogene status. CDR3 length equals 17 residues. The CDR3 here is CAYGSRGAILRYNEQFF. In DNA form, the CDR3 reads TGTGCCTACGGTAGCCGGGGGGCGATACTTCGATACAATGAGCAGTTCTTC.

V usage is TRBV6-1 and J usage is TRBJ2-7, with D possibly TRBD1 on 6 matching bases. The CDR3 covers 12 residues. From germline, CDR1 is MNHNS and CDR2 SASEGT. V was cut by 8 bases and J by 2 bases, with 10 bases left in between. CDR3 amino acids: CASSGDTYEQYF. As DNA, the CDR3 is TGTGCCAGCTCTGGGGACACCTACGAGCAGTACTTC.

The chain joins TRBV5-1 to TRBJ2-5; D might be TRBD2 (6 bases). This CDR3 has 13 amino acids. Germline CDR1 is SGHRS and CDR2 is YFSETQ. The V end lost 7 bases, the J end lost 3 bases, and 13 bases lay between the germline ends. The CDR3 is CASAGGRKETQYF. The CDR3 DNA reads TGCGCCAGCGCTGGAGGGCGGAAAGAGACCCAGTACTTC.

The V and J genes are TRBV5-1 and TRBJ2-1; 11 positions match TRBD2. Germline CDR1 SGHRS, CDR2 YFSETQ. Losses at the gene ends were 4 bases for V and 5 bases for J; bases not matched to a gene: 8. The CDR3 is 16 amino acids. This chain's CDR3 is CASSPPGTSGNNEQFF. As DNA, the CDR3 is TGCGCCAGCAGCCCGCCCGGGACTAGCGGAAACAATGAGCAGTTCTTC.

The genes are TRBV7-2 and TRBJ2-1; D is uncertain. The CDR3 totals 13 residues. Trimming took 0 bases from V and 4 from J, leaving 4 bases between them. Germline values: CDR1 SGHTA, CDR2 FQGNSA. CDR3 sequence (DNA): TGTGCCAGCAGCTTAGCCCTTTACAATGAGCAGTTCTTC. It specifies CASSLALYNEQFF.

The DNA of the CDR3 is TGCGCCAGCAGCCACGCCGGGACAGAACAAGAGACCCAGTACTTC. Translating gives CASSHAGTEQETQYF. This sequence joins TRBV4-1 and TRBJ2-5, with 7 positions matching TRBD1. From germline, CDR1 is MGHRA and CDR2 YSYEKL. The CDR3 consists of 15 residues. Losses at the gene ends were 3 bases for V and 2 bases for J; bases not matched to a gene: 6.

The J gene is TRBJ2-7, the V gene TRBV28; TRBD1 aligns across 7 bases. CDR3 length: 17 residues. Germline V gene sequence: CDR1 MDHEN, CDR2 SYDVKM. The V gene end was trimmed by 6 bases and the J gene end by 0 bases; junction bases not matched to a gene: 14. The CDR3 DNA is TGTGCCAGCAGGCGTGCAGGGGGTCGCCTCAACTCCTACGAGCAGTACTTC. Its translation: CASRRAGGRLNSYEQYF.

This clone turned up a few times. The J gene is TRBJ2-7, the V gene TRBV11-2; TRBD1 is a possible D gene (5 bases). This CDR3 is built from 16 residues. V lost 4 bases and J lost 0, with 16 bases in between. The germline V gene has CDR1 SGHAT and CDR2 FQNNGV. The CDR3 nucleotides read TGTGCCAGCAGCTCCCTACGAGGCAGGGACTCCTACGAGCAGTACTTC. Its translation is CASSSLRGRDSYEQYF.

The CDR3 nucleotides read TGTGCCAGCAGCCAAGCGGGCGGAGAAGGCGGGGGCCTCTACAATGAGCAGTTCTTC. Amino acid sequence: CASSQAGGEGGGLYNEQFF. The chain carries TRBV4-2 and TRBJ2-1; maybe TRBD2 (7 bases). The ends were cut back, 1 base at V and 3 bases at J, with 22 bases in the middle. The CDR3 consists of 19 residues. Germline-derived CDR1 and CDR2 are LGHNA and YNFKEQ.

The rearrangement links TRBV6-1 to TRBJ2-7; 10 nucleotides align to TRBD1. The V gene's germline CDR1 is MNHNS and CDR2 SASEGT. The CDR3 contains 14 residues. V shed 5 bases and J 4 bases; nucleotides not matched to a gene: 5. The CDR3 DNA follows: TGTGCCAGCAGTCCTAGGACAGGGGGTTACGAGCAGTACTTC. Residues: CASSPRTGGYEQYF.

The rearrangement uses TRBV10-2 and TRBJ2-2; TRBD1 aligns across 7 bases. The CDR3 has 16 amino acids. V was pared by 5 bases and J by 0 bases, with 6 bases of the junction left unmatched. The V gene's germline CDR1 is WSHSY and CDR2 SAAADI. Here the CDR3 reads CASSPPDRANTGELFF. Written as DNA, the CDR3 is TGCGCCAGCAGTCCGCCCGACAGGGCGAACACCGGGGAGCTGTTTTTT.

By share, this clone ranks as medium-sized (0.01 to 0.1%). The chain links TRBV7-9 to TRBJ2-3; 7 bases fit TRBD1. The junction had 9 bases not matched to a gene; V was cut back by 3 bases and J by 3 bases. Germline CDR1 is SEHNR and CDR2 is FQNEAQ (reference sequence). CDR3 length: 16 amino acids. The CDR3 DNA is TGTGCCAGCAGCTTCGGCCGGGACAGCTATACAGATACGCAGTATTTT. It codes for CASSFGRDSYTDTQYF.

For this clone: The identical CDR3 is also encoded by other nucleotide sequences in the sample. The chain couples TRBV5-1 to TRBJ2-1, with 8 bases that match TRBD2. This CDR3 region has 15 residues. Per germline, CDR1 SGHRS and CDR2 YFSETQ. Trimming took 2 bases from V and 1 from J; bases not matched to a gene: 2. CDR3 coding DNA: TGCGCCAGCAGCTTTAGCGGGACGTCCTACAATGAGCAGTTCTTC. Encoded protein: CASSFSGTSYNEQFF. Combining the CDR3 with reference TRBV5-1 and TRBJ2-1 gives the whole variable domain KAGVTQTPRYLIKTRGQQVTLSCSPISGHRSVSWYQQTPGQGLQFLFEYFSETQRNKGNFPGRFSGRQFSNSRSEMNVSTLELGDSALYLCASSFSGTSYNEQFFGPGTRLTVL.

This sequence joins TRBV6-5 and TRBJ1-2; the D gene is possibly TRBD1 (5 bases). This CDR3 region has 15 residues. Germline V gives CDR1 MNHEY, CDR2 SVGAGI. V was trimmed by 0 bases and J by 3 bases, leaving 11 bases between them. The CDR3 loop is CASSYSLAGHYGYTF. In DNA form, the CDR3 reads TGTGCCAGCAGTTACTCGTTGGCAGGGCACTATGGCTACACCTTC.

This clone appeared a few times. The V call is TRBV5-1, the J call TRBJ2-7; TRBD1 might be the D (5 bases). V was cut by 4 bases and J by 3 bases, with 11 bases left in between. The germline gives CDR1 SGHRS, CDR2 YFSETQ. This CDR3 has 13 residues. In nucleotides, the CDR3 is TGCGCCAGCAGCCCCCAGGGAAGCTACGAGCAGTACTTC. Its protein product is CASSPQGSYEQYF.

The chain carries TRBV28 and TRBJ2-5; TRBD1 matches 8 bases. Germline assignment: CDR1 MDHEN and CDR2 SYDVKM. The junction had 11 bases not matched to a gene; V was cut back by 7 bases and J by 1 base. This CDR3 comprises 16 residues. The CDR3 region is CASNPAGTGIQETQYF. The CDR3 nucleotides are TGTGCCAGCAACCCCGCCGGGACAGGAATCCAAGAGACCCAGTACTTC. The complete variable domain, with remaining parts taken from reference TRBV28 and TRBJ2-5, reads DVKVTQSSRYLVKRTGEKVFLECVQDMDHENMFWYRQDPGLGLRLIYFSYDVKMKEKGDIPEGYSVSREKKERFSLILESASTNQTSMYLCASNPAGTGIQETQYFGPGTRLLVL.

For the CDR3, the DNA is TGTGCCAGCAGCCATGGGGCAGCTCGTCCGCATGAGCAGTTCTTC. This translates into CASSHGAARPHEQFF. This chain uses TRBV7-9 with TRBJ2-1, with D possibly TRBD1 on 5 matching bases. Germline V gives CDR1 SEHNR, CDR2 FQNEAQ (reference sequence). V was clipped by 5 bases and J by 8 bases, with 19 bases between them. The length of the CDR3 is 15 residues.

This chain links TRBV5-1 with TRBJ2-7; 7 bases fit TRBD1. The CDR3 has 13 residues. V trimming: 5 bases; J trimming: 0 bases; junction bases outside the gene matches: 2. The germline V gene has CDR1 SGHRS and CDR2 YFSETQ. CDR3 in DNA: TGCGCCAGCAGAAGGGACAGCTCCTACGAGCAGTACTTC. Translated: CASRRDSSYEQYF.